The source of this TCR beta chain is a study of beta chain features in type 1 diabetes. Cells sorted by CD45RO/CCR7/CD25/CD127/CD95/CD27 comprised CD4+ naive, central memory, regulatory and stem cell-like memory cells. Notes on this clone: The antigen is not known.

Study-wide points: Sequencing from cDNA could over-represent high-TCR-expressing cells. There was a moderate but significant shortening of TCRB CDR3s in all four CD4+ subsets of Type 1 diabetes patients.

Every isolated RNA sample was fully reverse transcribed, so sequencing captured expressed TCRB transcripts. This table comes from immunoSEQ multiplex PCR, and its TCRdb copy is limited to in-frame clones, with some not included. The data contain about 370,000 clones, about 10% of them seen just once; the ten biggest clones take up around 0.66%. The CDR3 has 13 residues. Trimming shortened V by 6 bases and J by 1 base, and 9 bases separated the two germline ends. Germline CDR1 and CDR2: MNHEY and SVGAGI. Sequenced sample: central memory CD4+ T cells from blood. The V gene is TRBV6-5, the J gene TRBJ2-5; D is ambiguous. The TCR comes from a man aged 25 to 45 with type 1 diabetes. The CDR3 region is CASRLGPQETQYF. The CDR3 nucleotides read TGTGCCAGCAGGCTGGGCCCCCAAGAGACCCAGTACTTC.